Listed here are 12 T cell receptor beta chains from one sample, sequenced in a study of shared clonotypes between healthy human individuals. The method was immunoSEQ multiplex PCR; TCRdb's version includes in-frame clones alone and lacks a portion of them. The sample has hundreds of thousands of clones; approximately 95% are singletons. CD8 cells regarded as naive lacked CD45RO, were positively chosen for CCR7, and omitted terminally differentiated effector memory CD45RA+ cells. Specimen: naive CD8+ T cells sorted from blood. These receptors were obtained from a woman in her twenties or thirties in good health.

The CDR3, as DNA: TGTGCCAGCAGCTTAGCCCCCGGGACAGACTATAGCAATCAGCCCCAGCATTTT. It yields the protein CASSLAPGTDYSNQPQHF. V gene TRBV7-8 combines with J gene TRBJ1-5, with 7 bases matching TRBD1. From germline, CDR1 is SGHVS and CDR2 FQNEAQ. The CDR3 loop spans 18 amino acids. After removal of 0 bases from V and 0 bases from J, the junction contained 8 bases not matched to a gene.

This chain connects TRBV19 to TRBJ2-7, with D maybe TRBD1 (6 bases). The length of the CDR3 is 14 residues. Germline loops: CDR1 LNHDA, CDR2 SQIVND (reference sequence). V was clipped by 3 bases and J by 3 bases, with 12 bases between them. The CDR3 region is CASSIPGVGYEQYF. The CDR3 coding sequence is TGTGCCAGTAGTATTCCAGGGGTTGGCTACGAGCAGTACTTC.

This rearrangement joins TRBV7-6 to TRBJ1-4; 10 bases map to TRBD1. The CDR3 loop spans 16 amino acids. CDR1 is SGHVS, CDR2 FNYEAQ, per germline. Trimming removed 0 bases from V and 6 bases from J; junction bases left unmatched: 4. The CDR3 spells CASSLAVGTGDEKLFF. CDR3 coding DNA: TGTGCCAGCAGCTTAGCTGTCGGGACAGGGGATGAAAAACTGTTTTTT.

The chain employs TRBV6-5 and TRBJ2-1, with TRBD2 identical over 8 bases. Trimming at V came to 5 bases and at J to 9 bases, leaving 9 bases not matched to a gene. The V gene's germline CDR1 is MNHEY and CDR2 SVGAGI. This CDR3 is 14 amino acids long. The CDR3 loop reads CASSMPGGPGEQFF. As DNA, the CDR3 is TGTGCCAGCAGTATGCCGGGGGGGCCCGGTGAGCAGTTCTTC.

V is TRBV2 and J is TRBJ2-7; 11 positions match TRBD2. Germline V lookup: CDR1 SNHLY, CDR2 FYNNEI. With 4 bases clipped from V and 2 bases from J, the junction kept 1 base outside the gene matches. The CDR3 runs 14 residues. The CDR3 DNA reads TGTGCCAGCAGTGTAGCGGGAGGGGCCTACGAGCAGTACTTC. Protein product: CASSVAGGAYEQYF. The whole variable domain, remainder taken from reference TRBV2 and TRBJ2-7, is EPEVTQTPSHQVTQMGQEVILRCVPISNHLYFYWYRQILGQKVEFLVSFYNNEISEKSEIFDDQFSVERPDGSNFTLKIRSTKLEDSAMYFCASSVAGGAYEQYFGPGTRLTVT.

The CDR3 is CAWSVLAADSPLHF. CDR3 DNA sequence: TGTGCCTGGAGTGTACTGGCGGCGGATTCACCCCTCCACTTT. The rearrangement links TRBV30 to TRBJ1-6; no clear D. The germline CDR1 and CDR2 sequences are GTSNPN and SVGIG (reference sequence). With 0 bases removed from V and 8 bases from J, the gap between germline ends came to 11 bases. The CDR3 spans 14 residues.

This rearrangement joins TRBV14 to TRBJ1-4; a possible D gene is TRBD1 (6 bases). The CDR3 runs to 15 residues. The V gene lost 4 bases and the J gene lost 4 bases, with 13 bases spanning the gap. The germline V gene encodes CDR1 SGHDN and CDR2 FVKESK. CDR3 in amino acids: CASSLQGTDNEKLFF. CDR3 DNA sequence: TGTGCCAGCAGCCTACAGGGCACGGATAATGAAAAACTGTTTTTT.

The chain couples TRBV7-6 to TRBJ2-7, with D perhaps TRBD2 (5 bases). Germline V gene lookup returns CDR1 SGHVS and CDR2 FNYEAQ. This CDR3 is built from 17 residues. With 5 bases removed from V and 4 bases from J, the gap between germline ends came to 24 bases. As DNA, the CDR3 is TGTGCCAGCAGCGTCGGACCGGGATGGGAGCAAAGATACGAGCAGTACTTC. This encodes CASSVGPGWEQRYEQYF.

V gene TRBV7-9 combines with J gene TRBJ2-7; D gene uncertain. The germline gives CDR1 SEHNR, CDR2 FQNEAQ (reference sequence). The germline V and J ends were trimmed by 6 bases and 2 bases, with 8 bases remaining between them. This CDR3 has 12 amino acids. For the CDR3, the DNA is TGTGCCAGCAGTTCGGCAGCCTACGAGCAGTACTTC. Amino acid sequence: CASSSAAYEQYF. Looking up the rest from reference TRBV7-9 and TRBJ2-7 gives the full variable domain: DTGVSQNPRHKITKRGQNVTFRCDPISEHNRLYWYRQTLGQGPEFLTYFQNEAQLEKSRLLSDRFSAERPKGSFSTLEIQRTEQGDSAMYLCASSSAAYEQYFGPGTRLTVT.

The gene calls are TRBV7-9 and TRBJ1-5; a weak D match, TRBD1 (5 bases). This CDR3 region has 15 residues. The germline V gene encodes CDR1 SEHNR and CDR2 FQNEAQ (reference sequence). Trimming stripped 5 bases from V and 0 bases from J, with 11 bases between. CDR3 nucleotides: TGTGCCAGCAGCGGTGACAGTTATAGCAATCAGCCCCAGCATTTT. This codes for CASSGDSYSNQPQHF.

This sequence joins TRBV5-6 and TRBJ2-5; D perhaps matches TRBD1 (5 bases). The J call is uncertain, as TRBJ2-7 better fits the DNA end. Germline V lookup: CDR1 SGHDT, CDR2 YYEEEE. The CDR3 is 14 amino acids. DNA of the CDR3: TGTGCCAGCAGCTTGCGGGCAGGGTACCACGAGCAGTACTTC. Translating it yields CASSLRAGYHEQYF.

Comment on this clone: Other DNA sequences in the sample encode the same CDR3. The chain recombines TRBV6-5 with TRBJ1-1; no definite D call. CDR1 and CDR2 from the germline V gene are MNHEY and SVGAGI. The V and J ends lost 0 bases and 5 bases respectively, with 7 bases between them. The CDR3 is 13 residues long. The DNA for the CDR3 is TGTGCCAGCAGTTACTCGCGGTCGACTGAAGCTTTCTTT. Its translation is CASSYSRSTEAFF.